A selection of T cell receptor beta chains follows, all from one sample in a study of blood T cell repertoires in COVID-19. Libraries were prepared by immunoSEQ multiplex PCR; TCRdb keeps only in-frame clonotypes and omits some of them. This sample has approximately 210,000 clones, with more than 70% found just once. Sequencing was performed on peripheral blood. The receptors originated from a woman between 50 and 59 years old with acute or convalescent COVID-19. Both conserved end residues are part of each CDR3. The order of the fields is V gene, clone size, J gene, D gene, CDR3 protein, CDR3 DNA. The D gene is left open where the match is weak. Not every row has a clone size; where given, it reads once, few, many or a size class.

V: TRBV2; size: -; J: TRBJ2-3; D: TRBD2; CDR3: CASRASGATDTQYF; DNA: TGTGCCAGCAGGGCTAGCGGGGCCACAGATACGCAGTATTTT
V: TRBV5-4; size: many; J: TRBJ1-1; D: -; CDR3: CASSLAQGNLNTEAFF; DNA: TGTGCCAGCAGCTTGGCGCAGGGAAACCTGAACACTGAAGCTTTCTTT
V: TRBV25-1; size: -; J: TRBJ1-1; D: TRBD1; CDR3: CASQTGSNTEAFF; DNA: TGTGCCAGTCAGACAGGGTCGAACACTGAAGCTTTCTTT
V: TRBV18; size: -; J: TRBJ2-7; D: TRBD1; CDR3: CASSSRDSGPYEQYF; DNA: TGTGCCAGCTCATCGAGGGACAGCGGACCCTACGAGCAGTACTTC
V: TRBV5-1; size: few; J: TRBJ2-2; D: -; CDR3: CASSLGQTGELFF; DNA: TGCGCCAGCAGCCTCGGACAGACCGGGGAGCTGTTTTTT
V: TRBV3-1/TRBV3-2; size: -; J: TRBJ2-7; D: TRBD2; CDR3: CASSRTWTSGAYEQYF; DNA: TGTGCCAGCAGCCGCACATGGACTAGCGGGGCCTACGAGCAGTACTTC
V: TRBV4-2; size: -; J: TRBJ2-1; D: TRBD2; CDR3: CASSQDVRGLATYNEQFF; DNA: TGTGCCAGCAGCCAAGATGTGAGAGGACTAGCGACCTACAATGAGCAGTTCTTC
V: TRBV6-6; size: -; J: TRBJ1-1; D: -; CDR3: CASSYSLRGGNTEAFF; DNA: TGTGCCAGCAGTTACTCGTTACGGGGAGGGAACACTGAAGCTTTCTTT
V: TRBV2; size: -; J: TRBJ1-6; D: -; CDR3: CASRTGLNSPLHF; DNA: TGTGCCAGCAGGACAGGCCTGAATTCACCCCTCCACTTT
V: TRBV2; size: few; J: TRBJ1-4; D: -; CDR3: CASSEPGGRGEKLFF; DNA: TGTGCCAGCAGTGAACCGGGGGGCAGGGGTGAAAAACTGTTTTTT
V: TRBV6-5; size: -; J: TRBJ2-1; D: TRBD2; CDR3: CASSPPGGANNEQFF; DNA: TGTGCCAGCAGCCCCCCGGGAGGGGCGAACAATGAGCAGTTCTTC
V: TRBV5-4; size: -; J: TRBJ1-4; D: -; CDR3: CASSLASGGNEKLFF; DNA: TGTGCCAGCAGCCTAGCCAGCGGGGGGAATGAAAAACTGTTTTTT